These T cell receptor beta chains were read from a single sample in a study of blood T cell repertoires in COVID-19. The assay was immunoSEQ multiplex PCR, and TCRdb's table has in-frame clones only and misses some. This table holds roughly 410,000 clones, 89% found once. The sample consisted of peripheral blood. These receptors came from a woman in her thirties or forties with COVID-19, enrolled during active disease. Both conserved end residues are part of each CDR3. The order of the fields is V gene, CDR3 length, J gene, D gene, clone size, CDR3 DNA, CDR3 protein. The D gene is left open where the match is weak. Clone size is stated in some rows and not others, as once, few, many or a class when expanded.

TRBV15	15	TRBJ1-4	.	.	TGTGCCACCAGCACTTCCAGGGAGGCTAGGGAAAAACTGTTTTTT	CATSTSREAREKLFF
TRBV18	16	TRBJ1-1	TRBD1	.	TGTGCCAGCTCTCAACAGGCGACAGGGTGGGACACTGAAGCTTTCTTT	CASSQQATGWDTEAFF
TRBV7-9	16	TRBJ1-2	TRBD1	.	TGTGCCAGCAGCAAAACCGGGACAGCCTCTAACTATGGCTACACCTTC	CASSKTGTASNYGYTF
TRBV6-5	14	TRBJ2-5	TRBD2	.	TGTGCCAGCAGCCGCGGACTAGCCGAAGAGACCCAGTACTTC	CASSRGLAEETQYF
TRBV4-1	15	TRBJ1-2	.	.	TGCGCCAGCAGCCGTTCGGGGGGGGACAACTATGGCTACACCTTC	CASSRSGGDNYGYTF
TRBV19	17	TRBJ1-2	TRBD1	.	TGTGCCAGTAGTACTACCCTTCACCGGGACAGGGGCTATGGCTACACCTTC	CASSTTLHRDRGYGYTF
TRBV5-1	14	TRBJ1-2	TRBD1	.	TGCGCCAGCAGCTTGGGACAGGGGAGCGATGGCTACACCTTC	CASSLGQGSDGYTF
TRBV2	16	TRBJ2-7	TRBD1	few	TGTGCCAGCACCCCAAGGGGACAGGGTCTAAACTACGAGCAGTACTTC	CASTPRGQGLNYEQYF
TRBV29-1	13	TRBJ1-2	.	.	TGCAGCGTTGGAGATCAGGGTAACTATGGCTACACCTTC	CSVGDQGNYGYTF
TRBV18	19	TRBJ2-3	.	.	TGTGCCAGCTCACCACAAATACGGAGGGACCCAGCAAGCACAGATACGCAGTATTTT	CASSPQIRRDPASTDTQYF
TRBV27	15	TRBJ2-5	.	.	TGTGCCAGCAGTTTACTAGCAGACCCCGCAGAGACCCAGTACTTC	CASSLLADPAETQYF
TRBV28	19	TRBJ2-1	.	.	TGTGCCAGCAATACCTACAGGAACAAAAACTATATTCTCTACAATGAGCAGTTCTTC	CASNTYRNKNYILYNEQFF
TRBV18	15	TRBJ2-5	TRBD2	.	TGTGCCAGCTCACCCGGACTAGCGGCTCAAGAGACCCAGTACTTC	CASSPGLAAQETQYF
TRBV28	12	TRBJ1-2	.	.	TGTGCCAGCAGTTTTACGAGAGGCGGCTACACCTTC	CASSFTRGGYTF
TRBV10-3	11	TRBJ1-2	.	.	TGTGCCATCAAACAGGGCTCTGGCTACACCTTC	CAIKQGSGYTF